This T cell receptor beta chain stems from a study of T cell responses to AZD1222 COVID-19 vaccine. Clones were read by immunoSEQ multiplex PCR, and TCRdb kept only the in-frame ones, dropping some. The sample gives about 90,000 clones, about 90% of which show up once; approximately 10% is in the top ten. Regarding this clone: The antigen remains undetermined.

Germline V gene sequence: CDR1 SGHDT, CDR2 YYEEEE. V lost 4 bases and J 0 bases, leaving 11 bases between the germline ends. The CDR3 runs 16 residues. Study results and limitations: Following two doses of AZD1222, Spike-specific TCR breadth and depth rose. Epitopes outside B.1.351 and B.1.1.7 mutated regions reportedly drew nearly half of spike TCRs.

Specimen: peripheral blood, collected on day 0 of MenACWY control vaccination. The chain carries TRBV5-6 and TRBJ2-6, with D maybe TRBD1 (5 bases). This TCR was sampled from an adult in good health. CDR3 amino acids: CASSTLDSSGANVLTF. In nucleotides, the CDR3 is TGTGCCAGCAGCACCCTAGACAGCTCTGGGGCCAACGTCCTGACTTTC.